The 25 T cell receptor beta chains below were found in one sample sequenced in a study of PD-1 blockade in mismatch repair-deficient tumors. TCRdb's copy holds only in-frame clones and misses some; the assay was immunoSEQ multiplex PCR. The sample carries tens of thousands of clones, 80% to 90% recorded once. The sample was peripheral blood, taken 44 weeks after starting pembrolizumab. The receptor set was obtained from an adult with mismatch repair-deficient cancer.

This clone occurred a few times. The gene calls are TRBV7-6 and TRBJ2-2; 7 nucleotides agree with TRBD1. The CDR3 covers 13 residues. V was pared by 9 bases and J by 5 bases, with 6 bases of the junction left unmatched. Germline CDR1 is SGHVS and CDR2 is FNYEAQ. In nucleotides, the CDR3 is TGTGCCAGTAAAACAGGGGTAACCGGGGAGCTGTTTTTT. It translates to CASKTGVTGELFF.

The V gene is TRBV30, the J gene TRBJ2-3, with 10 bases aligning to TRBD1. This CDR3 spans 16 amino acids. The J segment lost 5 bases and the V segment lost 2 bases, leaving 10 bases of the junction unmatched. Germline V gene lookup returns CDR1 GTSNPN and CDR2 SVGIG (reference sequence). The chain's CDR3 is CAWSPPGTGEVDTQYF. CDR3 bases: TGTGCCTGGAGTCCCCCCGGGACAGGGGAAGTAGATACGCAGTATTTT. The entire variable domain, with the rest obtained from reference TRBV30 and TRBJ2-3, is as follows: SQTIHQWPATLVQPVGSPLSLECTVEGTSNPNLYWYRQAAGRGLQLLFYSVGIGQISSEVPQNLSASRPQDRQFILSSKKLLLSDSGFYLCAWSPPGTGEVDTQYFGPGTRLTVL.

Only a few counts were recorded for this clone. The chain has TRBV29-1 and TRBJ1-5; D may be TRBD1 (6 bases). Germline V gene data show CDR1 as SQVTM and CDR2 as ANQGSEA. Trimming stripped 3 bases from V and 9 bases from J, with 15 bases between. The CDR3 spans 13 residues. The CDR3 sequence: CSVETGAGSPQHF. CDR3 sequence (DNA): TGCAGCGTTGAGACGGGGGCAGGTTCGCCCCAGCATTTT.

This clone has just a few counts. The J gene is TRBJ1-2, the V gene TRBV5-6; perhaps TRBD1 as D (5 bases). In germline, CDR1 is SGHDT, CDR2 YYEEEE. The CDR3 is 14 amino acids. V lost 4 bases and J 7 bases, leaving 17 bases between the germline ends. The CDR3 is CASSALRGDGGYTF. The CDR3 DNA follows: TGTGCCAGCAGCGCGCTAAGGGGAGACGGTGGCTACACCTTC.

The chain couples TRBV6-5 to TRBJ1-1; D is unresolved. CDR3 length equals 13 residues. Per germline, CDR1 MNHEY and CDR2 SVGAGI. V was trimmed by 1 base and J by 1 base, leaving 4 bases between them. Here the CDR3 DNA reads TGTGCCAGCAGTTACTGGAGGAACACTGAAGCTTTCTTT. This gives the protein CASSYWRNTEAFF.

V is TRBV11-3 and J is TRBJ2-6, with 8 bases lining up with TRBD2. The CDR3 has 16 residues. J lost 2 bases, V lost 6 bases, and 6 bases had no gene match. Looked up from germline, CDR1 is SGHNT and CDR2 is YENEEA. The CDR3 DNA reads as TGTGCCAGCAGAGGAGCGGGAGTTACTGGGGCCAACGTCCTGACTTTC. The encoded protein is CASRGAGVTGANVLTF.

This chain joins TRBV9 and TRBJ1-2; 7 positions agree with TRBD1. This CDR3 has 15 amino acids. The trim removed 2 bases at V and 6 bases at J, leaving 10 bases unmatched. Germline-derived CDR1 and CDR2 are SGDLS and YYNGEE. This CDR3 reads CASSVLDRVDNGYTF. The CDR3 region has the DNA TGTGCCAGCAGCGTCTTAGACAGGGTGGATAATGGCTACACCTTC.

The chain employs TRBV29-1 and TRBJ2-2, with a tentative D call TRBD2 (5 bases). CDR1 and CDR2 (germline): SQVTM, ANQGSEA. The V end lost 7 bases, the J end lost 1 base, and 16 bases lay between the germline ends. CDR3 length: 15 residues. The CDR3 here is CSATSPGRNTGELFF. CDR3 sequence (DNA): TGCAGCGCGACTTCCCCGGGAAGGAACACCGGGGAGCTGTTTTTT.

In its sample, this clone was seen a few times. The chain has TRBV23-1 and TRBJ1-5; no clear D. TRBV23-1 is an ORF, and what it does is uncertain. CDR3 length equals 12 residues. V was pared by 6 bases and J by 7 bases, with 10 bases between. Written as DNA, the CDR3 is TGCGCCAGCAGGTCGCGGGGACAGCCCCAGCATTTT. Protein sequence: CASRSRGQPQHF.

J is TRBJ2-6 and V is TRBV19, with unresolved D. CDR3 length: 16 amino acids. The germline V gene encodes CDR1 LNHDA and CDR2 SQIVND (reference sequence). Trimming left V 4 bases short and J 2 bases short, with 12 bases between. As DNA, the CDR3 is TGTGCCAGTAGTAAAACGGTTCGCACTGGGGCCAACGTCCTGACTTTC. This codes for CASSKTVRTGANVLTF.

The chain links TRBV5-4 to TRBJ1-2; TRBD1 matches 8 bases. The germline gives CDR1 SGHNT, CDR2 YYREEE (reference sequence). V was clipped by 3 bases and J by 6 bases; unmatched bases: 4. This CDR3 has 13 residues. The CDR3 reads CASSSPGGDGYTF. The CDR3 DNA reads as TGTGCCAGCAGCTCTCCAGGGGGCGATGGCTACACCTTC.

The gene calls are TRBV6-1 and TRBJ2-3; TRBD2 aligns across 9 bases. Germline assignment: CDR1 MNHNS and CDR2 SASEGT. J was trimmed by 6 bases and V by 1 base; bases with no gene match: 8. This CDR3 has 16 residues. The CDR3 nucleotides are TGTGCCAGCAGTGAAGGGATTAGCGGGAGAATCGATACGCAGTATTTT. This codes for CASSEGISGRIDTQYF.

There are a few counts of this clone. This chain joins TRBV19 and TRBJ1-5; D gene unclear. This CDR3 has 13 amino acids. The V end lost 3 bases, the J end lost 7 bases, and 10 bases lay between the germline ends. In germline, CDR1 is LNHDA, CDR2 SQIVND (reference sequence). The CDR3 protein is CASSIRGYQPQHF. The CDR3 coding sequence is TGTGCCAGTAGTATTCGGGGATACCAGCCCCAGCATTTT.

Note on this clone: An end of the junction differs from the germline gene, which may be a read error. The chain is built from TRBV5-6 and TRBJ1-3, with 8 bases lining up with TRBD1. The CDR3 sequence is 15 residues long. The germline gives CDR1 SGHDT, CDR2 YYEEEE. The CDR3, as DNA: TGTGCCAGCAGTTTGGACAGGGTATTTGGAAACACCATATATTTT. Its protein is CASSLDRVFGNTIYF. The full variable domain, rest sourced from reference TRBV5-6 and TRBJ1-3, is DAGVTQSPTHLIKTRGQQVTLRCSPKSGHDTVSWYQQALGQGPQFIFQYYEEEERQRGNFPDRFSGHQFPNYSSELNVNALLLGDSALYLCASSLDRVFGNTIYFGEGSWLTVV.

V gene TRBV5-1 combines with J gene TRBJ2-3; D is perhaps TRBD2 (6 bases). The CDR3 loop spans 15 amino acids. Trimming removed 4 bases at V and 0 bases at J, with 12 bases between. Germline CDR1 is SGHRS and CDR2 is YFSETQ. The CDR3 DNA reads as TGCGCCAGCAGCCATAGCGGTACTAGCACAGATACGCAGTATTTT. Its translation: CASSHSGTSTDTQYF.

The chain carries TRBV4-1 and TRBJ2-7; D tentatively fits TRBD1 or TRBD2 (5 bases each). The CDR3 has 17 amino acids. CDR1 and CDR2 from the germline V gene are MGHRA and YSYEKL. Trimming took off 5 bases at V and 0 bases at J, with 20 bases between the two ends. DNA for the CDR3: TGCGCCAGCAGCGGACTTGGGACCCAAGTAGGCTCCTACGAGCAGTACTTC. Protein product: CASSGLGTQVGSYEQYF.

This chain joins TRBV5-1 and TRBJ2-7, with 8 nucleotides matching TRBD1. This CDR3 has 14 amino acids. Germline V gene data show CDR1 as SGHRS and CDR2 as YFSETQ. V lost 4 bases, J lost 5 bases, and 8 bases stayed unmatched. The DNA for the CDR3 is TGCGCCAGCAGCCTTGGACAGGGCTCGGACGAGCAGTACTTC. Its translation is CASSLGQGSDEQYF.

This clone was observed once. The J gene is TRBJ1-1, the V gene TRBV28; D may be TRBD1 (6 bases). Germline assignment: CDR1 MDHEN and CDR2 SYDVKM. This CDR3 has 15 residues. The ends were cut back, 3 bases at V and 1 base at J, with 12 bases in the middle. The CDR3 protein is CASSLSGAGNTEAFF. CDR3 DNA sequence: TGTGCCAGCAGTTTGTCGGGGGCGGGGAACACTGAAGCTTTCTTT. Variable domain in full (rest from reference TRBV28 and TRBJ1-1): DVKVTQSSRYLVKRTGEKVFLECVQDMDHENMFWYRQDPGLGLRLIYFSYDVKMKEKGDIPEGYSVSREKKERFSLILESASTNQTSMYLCASSLSGAGNTEAFFGQGTRLTVV.

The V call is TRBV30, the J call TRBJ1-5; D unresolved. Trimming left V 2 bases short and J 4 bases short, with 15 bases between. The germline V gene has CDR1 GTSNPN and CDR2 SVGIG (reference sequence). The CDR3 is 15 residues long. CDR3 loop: CAWSSNDGPNQPQHF. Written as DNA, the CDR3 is TGTGCCTGGAGTTCAAACGACGGACCGAATCAGCCCCAGCATTTT. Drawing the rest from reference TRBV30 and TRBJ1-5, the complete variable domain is SQTIHQWPATLVQPVGSPLSLECTVEGTSNPNLYWYRQAAGRGLQLLFYSVGIGQISSEVPQNLSASRPQDRQFILSSKKLLLSDSGFYLCAWSSNDGPNQPQHFGDGTRLSIL.

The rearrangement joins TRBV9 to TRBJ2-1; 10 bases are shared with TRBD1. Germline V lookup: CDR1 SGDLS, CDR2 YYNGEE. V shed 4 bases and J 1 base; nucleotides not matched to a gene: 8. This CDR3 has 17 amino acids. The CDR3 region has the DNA TGTGCCAGCAGCACAGGGGCGGGACAGGGGTCCTACAATGAGCAGTTCTTC. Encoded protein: CASSTGAGQGSYNEQFF. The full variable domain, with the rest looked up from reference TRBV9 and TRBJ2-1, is DSGVTQTPKHLITATGQRVTLRCSPRSGDLSVYWYQQSLDQGLQFLIQYYNGEERAKGNILERFSAQQFPDLHSELNLSSLELGDSALYFCASSTGAGQGSYNEQFFGPGTRLTVL.

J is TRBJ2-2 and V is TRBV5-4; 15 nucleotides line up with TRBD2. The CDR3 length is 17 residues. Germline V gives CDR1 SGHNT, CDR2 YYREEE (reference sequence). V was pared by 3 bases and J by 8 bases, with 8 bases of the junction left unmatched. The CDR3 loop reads CASSSGTSGRLSGELFF. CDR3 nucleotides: TGTGCCAGCAGCTCGGGGACTAGCGGGAGGCTTTCAGGGGAGCTGTTTTTT.

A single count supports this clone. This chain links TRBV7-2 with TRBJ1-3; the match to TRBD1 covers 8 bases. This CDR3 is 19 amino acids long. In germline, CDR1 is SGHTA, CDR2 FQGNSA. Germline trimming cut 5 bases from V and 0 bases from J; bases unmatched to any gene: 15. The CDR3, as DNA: TGTGCCAGCAGCCCCCGGACAGGGCCTAGCTTTTACTCTGGAAACACCATATATTTT. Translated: CASSPRTGPSFYSGNTIYF.

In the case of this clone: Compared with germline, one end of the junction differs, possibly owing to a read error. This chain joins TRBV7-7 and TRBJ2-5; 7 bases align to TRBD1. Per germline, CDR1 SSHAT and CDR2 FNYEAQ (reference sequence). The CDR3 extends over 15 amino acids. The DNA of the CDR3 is TGTGCTAGCAGCTCCCTCGGGACAGAAGGAGAGACCCAGTACTTC. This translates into CASSSLGTEGETQYF.

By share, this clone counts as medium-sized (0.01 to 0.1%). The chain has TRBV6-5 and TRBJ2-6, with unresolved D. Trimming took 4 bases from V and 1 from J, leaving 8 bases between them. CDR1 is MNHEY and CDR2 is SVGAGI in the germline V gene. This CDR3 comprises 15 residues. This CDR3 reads CASSFAGSGANVLTF. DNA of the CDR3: TGTGCCAGCAGTTTTGCCGGATCTGGGGCCAACGTCCTGACTTTC.

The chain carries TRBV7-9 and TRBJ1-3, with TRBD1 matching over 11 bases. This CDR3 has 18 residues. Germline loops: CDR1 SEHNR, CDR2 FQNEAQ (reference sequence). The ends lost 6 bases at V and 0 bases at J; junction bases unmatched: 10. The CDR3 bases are TGTGCCAGCAGGAAATCCCGGGACAGGGGGTCCTCTGGAAACACCATATATTTT. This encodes CASRKSRDRGSSGNTIYF.